This entry lists 18 T cell receptor beta chains sequenced from one sample in a study of CD8 T cells in Susac syndrome. When the RNA was reverse transcribed, random hexamers were used with an input of about 0.45 to 1 ug. TCRdb re-called the immunoSEQ multiplex PCR reads with MiXCR, one entry per CDR3 protein. The sample lists around 170,000 distinct CDR3 sequences; 85% to 95% were seen once. Sample: CD8+ T cells from PBMCs. The receptor set was obtained from a human donor with multiple sclerosis.

The chain has TRBV7-9 and TRBJ1-6; a weak D match, TRBD1 (6 bases). The CDR3 runs 14 residues. Germline V gene sequence: CDR1 SEHNR, CDR2 FQNEAQ (reference sequence). The germline V and J ends were trimmed by 3 bases and 5 bases, with 8 bases remaining between them. The CDR3 is CASSLAGDNSPLHF. The CDR3, as DNA: TGTGCCAGCAGCTTGGCAGGGGATAATTCACCCCTCCACTTT.

The chain recombines TRBV3-1 with TRBJ2-1, with 10 bases fitting TRBD1. CDR1 and CDR2 (germline): LGHDT, YNNKEL (reference sequence). The V gene end was trimmed by 4 bases and the J gene end by 2 bases; junction bases not matched to a gene: 5. This CDR3 contains 16 residues. The CDR3 DNA reads TGTGCCAGCAGCCGAACCGGGACAGGGGCCTACAATGAGCAGTTCTTC. As protein: CASSRTGTGAYNEQFF.

The V call is TRBV9, the J call TRBJ2-1, with D perhaps being TRBD1 or TRBD2 (6 bases each). Trimming took 4 bases from V and 8 from J, leaving 13 bases between them. The CDR3 is 13 amino acids. The germline gives CDR1 SGDLS, CDR2 YYNGEE. This chain's CDR3 is CASSPSGGHEQFF. Written as DNA, the CDR3 is TGTGCCAGCAGCCCATCTGGGGGGCATGAGCAGTTCTTC.

A single count supports this clonotype. The V call is TRBV6-6, the J call TRBJ2-1; TRBD1 matches 7 bases. Germline V gives CDR1 MNHNY, CDR2 SVGAGI (reference sequence). The V gene end was trimmed by 1 base and the J gene end by 3 bases; junction bases not matched to a gene: 6. The CDR3 extends over 16 amino acids. Written as DNA, the CDR3 is TGTGCCAGCAGTTACTTCCTGACAGGGAACTACAATGAGCAGTTCTTC. Residues: CASSYFLTGNYNEQFF.

The V call is TRBV6-5, the J call TRBJ2-1, with 16 bases aligning to TRBD2. The CDR3 is made up of 18 amino acids. V gave up 2 bases and J gave up 8 bases; unmatched junction bases: 9. Germline loops: CDR1 MNHEY, CDR2 SVGAGI. CDR3 coding DNA: TGTGCCAGCAGTTACGGGGGACTAGCGGGAGGGCCGATGGATGAGCAGTTCTTC. Amino acid sequence: CASSYGGLAGGPMDEQFF.

J is TRBJ2-5 and V is TRBV7-9; D gene unclear. V was clipped by 5 bases and J by 5 bases, with 9 bases between them. Germline CDR1 reads SEHNR; CDR2 reads FQNEAQ (reference sequence). This CDR3 is 12 amino acids long. CDR3 loop: CASSTFRETQYF. The CDR3 DNA sequence: TGTGCCAGCAGCACTTTTCGGGAGACCCAGTACTTC.

The gene calls are TRBV6-5 and TRBJ1-4; D gene uncertain. Germline-derived CDR1 and CDR2 are MNHEY and SVGAGI. V was pared by 5 bases and J by 7 bases, with 11 bases between. The CDR3 contains 13 residues. The CDR3 DNA sequence: TGTGCCAGCAGTCCACTCTCGGGTGAAAAACTGTTTTTT. This sequence encodes CASSPLSGEKLFF.

This sequence joins TRBV9 and TRBJ1-2; TRBD1 aligns across 10 bases. The CDR3 runs to 14 residues. Losses at the gene ends were 6 bases for V and 8 bases for J; bases not matched to a gene: 10. Germline CDR1 reads SGDLS; CDR2 reads YYNGEE. The CDR3 nucleotides are TGTGCCAGCACCAATGACAGGGGGCGTATCGGCTACACCTTC. It is translated as CASTNDRGRIGYTF.

J is TRBJ2-3 and V is TRBV9; D might be TRBD1 or TRBD2, each matching 6 bases. Germline V gives CDR1 SGDLS, CDR2 YYNGEE. The CDR3 has 16 residues. V lost 5 bases to trimming and J lost 0 bases, with 16 bases between them. The chain's CDR3 is CASSRGTDTSTDTQYF. The CDR3 DNA follows: TGTGCCAGCAGTAGGGGGACTGATACTAGCACAGATACGCAGTATTTT.

The V gene is TRBV5-1, the J gene TRBJ1-2; unclear D gene. The CDR3 totals 14 residues. Trimming cost V 1 base and J 5 bases, with 12 bases left between them. CDR1 is SGHRS, CDR2 YFSETQ, per germline. CDR3 nucleotide sequence: TGCGCCAGCAGCTTGAGACTGCGGACTTATGGCTACACCTTC. It codes for CASSLRLRTYGYTF.

This clonotype was picked up a small number of times. The chain uses TRBV7-8 and TRBJ2-3; 14 bases agree with TRBD2. The V segment lost 5 bases and the J segment 5 bases; nucleotides outside the gene matches: 6. Germline CDR1 and CDR2: SGHVS and FQNEAQ. The CDR3 sequence is 16 residues long. The CDR3 nucleotides are TGTGCCAGCAGCAAGGGACTAGCGGGAGTGTTAGATACGCAGTATTTT. This gives the protein CASSKGLAGVLDTQYF. Combining the CDR3 with reference TRBV7-8 and TRBJ2-3 gives the whole variable domain GAGVSQSPRYKVAKRGQDVALRCDPISGHVSLFWYQQALGQGPEFLTYFQNEAQLDKSGLPSDRFFAERPEGSVSTLKIQRTQQEDSAVYLCASSKGLAGVLDTQYFGPGTRLTVL.

The genes are TRBV21-1 and TRBJ1-2. TRBV21-1 is shown as a pseudogene. This CDR3 is built from 18 residues. In nucleotides, the CDR3 is TGTGCCAGCAGCAAAGTGCAAGGGGCCCTAGAGAACCTCTATGGCTACACCTTC. As protein: CASSKVQGALENLYGYTF.

The chain combines TRBV2 with TRBJ2-6; D unresolved. The CDR3 spans 15 residues. Germline-derived CDR1 and CDR2 are SNHLY and FYNNEI. V lost 9 bases and J 0 bases, leaving 12 bases between the germline ends. The DNA of the CDR3 is TGTGCCAGACGGTGGGGTGACTCTGGGGCCAACGTCCTGACTTTC. Translating it yields CARRWGDSGANVLTF.

The chain employs TRBV4-1 and TRBJ2-1, with 10 bases fitting TRBD2. This CDR3 spans 14 amino acids. Losses at the gene ends were 7 bases for V and 6 bases for J; bases not matched to a gene: 6. In germline, CDR1 is MGHRA, CDR2 YSYEKL. The CDR3 region has the DNA TGCGCCAGCACCTGGACTAGCGGACTCAATGAGCAGTTCTTC. Translated, it gives CASTWTSGLNEQFF.

The gene calls are TRBV9 and TRBJ2-1, with TRBD1 matching 10 bases. In germline, CDR1 is SGDLS, CDR2 YYNGEE. The CDR3 consists of 16 residues. The J segment lost 9 bases and the V segment lost 0 bases, leaving 9 bases of the junction unmatched. CDR3 in DNA: TGTGCCAGCAGCGTAGGGGGACAGGGGTTTTTCGCTGAGCAGTTCTTC. It yields the protein CASSVGGQGFFAEQFF. The variable domain in full, completed from reference TRBV9 and TRBJ2-1, reads DSGVTQTPKHLITATGQRVTLRCSPRSGDLSVYWYQQSLDQGLQFLIQYYNGEERAKGNILERFSAQQFPDLHSELNLSSLELGDSALYFCASSVGGQGFFAEQFFGPGTRLTVL.

The chain is built from TRBV19 and TRBJ2-7; a possible D gene is TRBD1 (5 bases). Germline lookup yields CDR1 LNHDA and CDR2 SQIVND (reference sequence). The ends were cut back, 1 base at V and 5 bases at J, with 15 bases in the middle. This CDR3 has 15 amino acids. This CDR3 reads CASSIGTPPKDEQYF. DNA of the CDR3: TGTGCCAGTAGTATAGGGACACCCCCCAAGGACGAGCAGTACTTC.

The chain carries TRBV29-1 and TRBJ2-1; D is tentatively TRBD1 or TRBD2 (5 bases each). V gave up 6 bases and J gave up 10 bases, with 19 bases separating them. Germline V gives CDR1 SQVTM, CDR2 ANQGSEA. The CDR3 contains 13 residues. This CDR3 reads CSVGIGQGSEQFF. CDR3 bases: TGCAGCGTCGGGATCGGCCAGGGTTCGGAGCAGTTCTTC.

V and J are TRBV7-3 and TRBJ2-3; 11 bases fit TRBD2. There are 14 residues in the CDR3. The J segment lost 5 bases and the V segment lost 5 bases, leaving 3 bases of the junction unmatched. Per the germline V gene, CDR1 is SGHTA and CDR2 is FQGTGA. The CDR3 DNA sequence: TGTGCCAGCAGCACCGGGACTAGCGGAGATACGCAGTATTTT. Translation gives CASSTGTSGDTQYF.